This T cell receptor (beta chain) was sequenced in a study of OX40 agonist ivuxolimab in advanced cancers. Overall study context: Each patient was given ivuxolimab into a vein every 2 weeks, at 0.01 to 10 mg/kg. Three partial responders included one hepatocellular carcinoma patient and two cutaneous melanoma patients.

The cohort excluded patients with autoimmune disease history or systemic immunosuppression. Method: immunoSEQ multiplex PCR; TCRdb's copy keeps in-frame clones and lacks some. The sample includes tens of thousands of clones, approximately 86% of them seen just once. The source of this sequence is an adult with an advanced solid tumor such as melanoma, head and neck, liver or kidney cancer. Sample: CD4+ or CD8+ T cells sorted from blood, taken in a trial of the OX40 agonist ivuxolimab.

The chain's CDR3 is CASSMDSPPYGYTF. CDR3 DNA sequence: TGTGCCAGTAGTATGGACAGCCCTCCCTATGGCTACACCTTC. V and J are TRBV19 and TRBJ1-2; D perhaps matches TRBD1 (6 bases). Germline V gives CDR1 LNHDA, CDR2 SQIVND (reference sequence). This CDR3 has 14 amino acids. The V end lost 3 bases, the J end lost 4 bases, and 12 bases lay between the germline ends.